This TCR beta chain appears in the sequencing data of a study of blood T cell repertoires in COVID-19 (dated by TCRdb to 2020 to 2021). For the study in its entirety: Samples from collaborators originated in the United States, Italy and Spain and spanned both the acute and convalescent phases of COVID-19. The material from the prospective study consisted of cDNA or gDNA derived from T cells, B-cell-depleted T cells, or PBMCs. A freely available public database, intended as a resource for researchers studying the immune response to SARS-CoV-2, is where the repertoires were released. The dataset comprised deeply sampled blood TCRbeta repertoires from subjects exposed to, actively infected with, or recovered from COVID-19. The samples were drawn from the first 160 participants of the ongoing ImmuneRACE study and from some 1,300 subjects provided by 6 global collaborators. Where HLA class I and class II types were available, the types were taken from metadata supplied by the sample provider, not from assay-based typing. The sample metadata nearly always contained a de-identified subject ID, COVID-19 status, age in years and sex.

Study-wide findings and limitations: The amount of clinical and demographic metadata varied by source and participant and was provided uncurated.

A remark on this clone: It has no known antigen specificity. There are no base qualities to consult, and no much larger clone falls within one base.

TCRbeta CDR3 regions were amplified from genomic DNA using the immunoSEQ Assay, a bias-controlled multiplex PCR. The study's processing was this. Nucleated cell counts per sample were estimated from amplification of reference gene primers within the assay. To quantify the absolute abundance of each unique TCRbeta CDR3 rearrangement, sequence reads were collapsed and filtered. For each sample, productive Simpson clonality was calculated by taking the square root of Simpson's diversity index across productive rearrangements. Imported from immuneACCESS, the table was reduced by TCRdb to in-frame sequences with V and J called. These copies leave out some clones; in studies compared against another copy, an unresolved V gene accounts for under half, and the cause of the remainder is not known. The DNA gave D and trimming, while V, J and clone size come from that table. The sample table lists 100,000 or so clones, approximately 92% of them with a count of one. The top ten hold 5.7% of the sample.

Collaborating institutions collected whole blood in K2EDTA tubes following their own protocols. For TCRbeta analysis, collaborators shipped samples in one of three forms: frozen whole blood, isolated PBMCs, or DNA extracted from either of those sample types. Reading the germline V gene (reference sequence) gives CDR1 SGHAT and CDR2 FQDESV. The germline ends are 11 bases apart after V is trimmed by 2 bases and J by 0 bases. CDR3 length: 15 amino acids, cysteine to phenylalanine. Only CDR3 DNA is held: 45 bases, read in frame from base 1. Sequencing was done on a sample of peripheral blood. Recombination linked TRBV11-1 to TRBJ2-7, with a tentative D gene TRBD1 over 5 matching bases. The sequence was collected from a man aged 50 or older with active COVID-19. This receptor carries the CDR3 CASSLPTGFSYEQYF. The nucleotide sequence is given as TGTGCCAGCAGCTTACCCACAGGCTTCTCCTACGAGCAGTACTTC. Full variable domain (CDR3 extended with the reference TRBV11-1 and TRBJ2-7 proteins): EAEVAQSPRYKITEKSQAVAFWCDPISGHATLYWYRQILGQGPELLVQFQDESVVDDSQLPKDRFSAERLKGVDSTLKIQPAELGDSAMYLCASSLPTGFSYEQYFGPGTRLTVT.